This T cell receptor beta chain appears in the sequencing data of a study of blood T cell repertoires in COVID-19. Overall study context: Donors in the United States, Italy and Spain gave samples during acute or convalescent COVID-19. Sources were T cells, B-cell-depleted T cells, or PBMCs; the material itself was cDNA or gDNA.

As originally analysed: Scientists estimated how many nucleated cells there were by amplifying reference gene primers. Clones were read by immunoSEQ multiplex PCR, and TCRdb kept only the in-frame ones, dropping some. The V and J calls and the clone size are those of that table, but D and trimming were determined from the DNA. This sample carries about 40,000 clones, approximately 84% of them seen once, and the ten largest clones take roughly 13%. This CDR3 region has 12 residues. Germline lookup yields CDR1 LNHDA and CDR2 SQIVND (reference sequence). Trimming cost V 10 bases and J 6 bases; bases outside gene matches: 6.

This clonotype was obtained from a human donor in a cohort sampled during active COVID-19. The material sequenced was peripheral blood. The chain links TRBV19 to TRBJ2-4; TRBD1 aligns across 7 bases. The CDR3 protein is CATRQGTNIQYF. CDR3 coding DNA: TGTGCCACCAGACAGGGAACAAACATTCAGTACTTC.